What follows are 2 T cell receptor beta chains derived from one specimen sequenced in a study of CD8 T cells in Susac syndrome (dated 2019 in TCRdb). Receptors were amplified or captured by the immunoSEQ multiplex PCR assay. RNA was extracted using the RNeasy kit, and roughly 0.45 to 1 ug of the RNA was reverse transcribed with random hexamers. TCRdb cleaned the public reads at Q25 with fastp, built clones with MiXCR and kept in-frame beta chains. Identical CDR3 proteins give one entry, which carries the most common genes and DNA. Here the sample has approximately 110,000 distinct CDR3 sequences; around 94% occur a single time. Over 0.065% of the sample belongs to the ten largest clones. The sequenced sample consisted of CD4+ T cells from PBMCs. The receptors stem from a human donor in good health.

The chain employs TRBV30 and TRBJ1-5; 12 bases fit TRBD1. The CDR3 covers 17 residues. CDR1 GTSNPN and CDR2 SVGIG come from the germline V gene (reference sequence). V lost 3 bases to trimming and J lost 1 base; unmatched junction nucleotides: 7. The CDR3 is CAWSRDRGLKSNQPQHF. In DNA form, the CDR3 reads TGTGCCTGGAGCCGGGACAGGGGGCTTAAGAGCAATCAGCCCCAGCATTTT.

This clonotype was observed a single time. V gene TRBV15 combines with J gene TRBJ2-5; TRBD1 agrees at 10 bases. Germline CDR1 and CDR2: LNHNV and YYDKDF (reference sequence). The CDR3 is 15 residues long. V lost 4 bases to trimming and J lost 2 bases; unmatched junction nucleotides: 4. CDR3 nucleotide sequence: TGTGCCACCAGCACCCGGGACAGGGGACAAGAGACCCAGTACTTC. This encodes CATSTRDRGQETQYF.